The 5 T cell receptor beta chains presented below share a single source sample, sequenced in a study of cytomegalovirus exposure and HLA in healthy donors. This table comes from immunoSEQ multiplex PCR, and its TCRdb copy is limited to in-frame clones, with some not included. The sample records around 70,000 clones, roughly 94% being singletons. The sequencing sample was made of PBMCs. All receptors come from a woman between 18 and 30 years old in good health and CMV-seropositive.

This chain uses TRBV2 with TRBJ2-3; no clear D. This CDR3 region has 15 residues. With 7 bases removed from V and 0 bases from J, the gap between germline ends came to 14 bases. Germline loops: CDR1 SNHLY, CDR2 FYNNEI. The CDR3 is CASKRRPQSTDTQYF. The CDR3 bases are TGTGCCAGCAAGAGAAGACCACAGAGCACAGATACGCAGTATTTT.

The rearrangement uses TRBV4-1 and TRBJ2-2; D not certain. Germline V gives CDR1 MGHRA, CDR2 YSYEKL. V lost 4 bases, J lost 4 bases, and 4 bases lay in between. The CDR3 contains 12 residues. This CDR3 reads CASSPRTGELFF. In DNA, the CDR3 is TGCGCCAGCAGCCCCCGCACCGGGGAGCTGTTTTTT.

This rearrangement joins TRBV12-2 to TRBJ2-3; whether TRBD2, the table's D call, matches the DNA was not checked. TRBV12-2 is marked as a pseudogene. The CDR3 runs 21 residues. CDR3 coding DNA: TGTGCAAGTCGCTTAGCGCTGGGACTAGCGGGGGGGTTTTCTAGCACAGATACGCAGTATTTT. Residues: CASRLALGLAGGFSSTDTQYF.

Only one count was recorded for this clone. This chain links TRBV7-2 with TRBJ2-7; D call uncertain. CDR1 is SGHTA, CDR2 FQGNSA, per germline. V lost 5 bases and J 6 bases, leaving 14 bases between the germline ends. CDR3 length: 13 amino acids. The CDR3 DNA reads TGTGCCAGCAGCCCTCCCCCAATTAGCGAGCAGTACTTC. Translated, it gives CASSPPPISEQYF.

The chain's CDR3 is CSVEFAGEGETQYF. CDR3 in DNA: TGCAGCGTTGAATTTGCGGGGGAGGGGGAGACCCAGTACTTC. V gene TRBV29-1 combines with J gene TRBJ2-5; 7 bases are a match to TRBD2. The CDR3 is 14 residues long. Unmatched junction bases numbered 8, after V lost 2 bases and J lost 5 bases. Germline V lookup: CDR1 SQVTM, CDR2 ANQGSEA.